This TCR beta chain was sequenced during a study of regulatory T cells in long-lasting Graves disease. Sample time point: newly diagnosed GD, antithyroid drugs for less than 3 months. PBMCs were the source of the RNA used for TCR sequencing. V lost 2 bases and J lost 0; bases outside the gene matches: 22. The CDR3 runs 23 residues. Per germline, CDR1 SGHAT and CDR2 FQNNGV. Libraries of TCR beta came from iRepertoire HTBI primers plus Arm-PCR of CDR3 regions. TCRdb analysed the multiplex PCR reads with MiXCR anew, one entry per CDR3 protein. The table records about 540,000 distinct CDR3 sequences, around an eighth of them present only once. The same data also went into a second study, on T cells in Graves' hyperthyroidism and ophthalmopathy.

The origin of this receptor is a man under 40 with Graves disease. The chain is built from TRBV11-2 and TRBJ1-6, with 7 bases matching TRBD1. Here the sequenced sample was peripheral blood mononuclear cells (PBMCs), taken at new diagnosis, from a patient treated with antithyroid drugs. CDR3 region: CASSLYRGARIPFLSSYNSPLHF. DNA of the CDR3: TGTGCCAGCAGCTTATACAGGGGCGCCAGAATCCCCTTTTTGAGCTCCTATAATTCACCCCTCCACTTT.